This TCR beta chain is drawn from a study of cytomegalovirus exposure and HLA in healthy donors. Findings and caveats of the study: A list of about 180 TCR beta chains associated with cytomegalovirus was given. Reports indicated that the classifier achieved high specificity and sensitivity in diagnosing cytomegalovirus status. An analysis that came later showed most CMV-associated TCR beta chains appearing HLA-restricted. A missense variant in DCLRE1C was later tied to TCR beta V- and J-gene trimming.

PCR involved 60 Vbeta and 13 Jbeta primers. Repertoires were generated with immunoSEQ multiplex PCR, while TCRdb's copy carries only in-frame clones and drops some. The sample contains 95,000 to 150,000 clones, 75% to 85% of which appear only once. For this clone: Its cognate antigen is unknown.

V dropped 0 bases and J dropped 4; count of bases not matched to a gene: 2. The CDR3 spans 15 residues. CDR1 is SGDLS and CDR2 is YYNGEE in the germline V gene. Source material: PBMCs. This TCR was sampled from a man between 25 and 39 years old in good health and CMV-seropositive. The chain joins TRBV9 to TRBJ2-2, with TRBD1 matching over 8 bases. The CDR3 protein is CASSVAGGFTGELFF. CDR3 bases: TGTGCCAGCAGCGTAGCAGGGGGCTTCACCGGGGAGCTGTTTTTT.